This is a list of T cell receptor beta chains from one sample in a study of CD8 T cells in ankylosing spondylitis. MiXCR, applied by TCRdb to the 5' RACE reads, yields one record per CDR3 protein. The sample shows about 250,000 distinct CDR3 sequences, roughly 8% of them seen only once. The sample was blood, either unsorted or a sorted T cell fraction (not recorded which). These receptors all come from a female donor with ankylosing spondylitis or in good health (not recorded which). Each CDR3 is given with its conserved first and last residue. D genes are given only for firm matches. Part of the rows lack a size; the others show once, few, many or a class for expanded clones.

D: -; J: TRBJ2-7; V: TRBV27; size: many; CDR3: CASRGQGGNQQYF; DNA: TGTGCCAGCAGAGGACAGGGAGGGAATCAGCAGTACTTC
D: TRBD2; J: TRBJ2-1; V: TRBV7-8; size: many; CDR3: CASSPAGTRSYNEQFF; DNA: TGTGCCAGCAGCCCGGCCGGGACTAGATCCTACAATGAGCAGTTCTTC
D: TRBD2; J: TRBJ2-1; V: TRBV7-3; size: many; CDR3: CASSLGGSEQFF; DNA: TGTGCCAGCAGCCTGGGGGGGAGTGAGCAGTTCTTC
D: -; J: TRBJ2-3; V: TRBV7-9; size: few; CDR3: CASSLTITDTQYF; DNA: TGTGCCAGCAGCTTAACCATCACAGATACGCAGTATTTT
D: -; J: TRBJ2-7; V: TRBV20-1; size: many; CDR3: CSASSDGYEQYF; DNA: TGCAGTGCTTCCTCGGACGGCTACGAGCAGTACTTC
D: -; J: TRBJ2-5; V: TRBV12-3/TRBV12-4; size: many; CDR3: CASTPTSSETQYF; DNA: TGTGCCAGCACCCCTACTAGTAGTGAGACCCAGTACTTC
D: -; J: TRBJ1-2; V: TRBV4-2; size: many; CDR3: CASSQSGGSPNYGYTF; DNA: TGTGCCAGCAGCCAGTCCGGGGGTAGCCCTAACTATGGCTACACCTTC
D: -; J: TRBJ1-5; V: TRBV6-2/TRBV6-3; size: many; CDR3: CASSYGPTGAQPQHF; DNA: TGTGCCAGCAGTTATGGGCCAACCGGCGCCCAGCCCCAGCATTTT
D: TRBD1; J: TRBJ2-4; V: TRBV7-2; size: few; CDR3: CASSSTGNQNIQYF; DNA: TGTGCCAGCAGCTCGACAGGGAATCAAAACATTCAGTACTTC
D: -; J: TRBJ2-7; V: TRBV6-5; size: many; CDR3: CASSYGVASYEQYF; DNA: TGTGCCAGCAGTTACGGAGTAGCCTCCTACGAGCAGTACTTC
D: TRBD2; J: TRBJ2-7; V: TRBV7-2; size: many; CDR3: CASSLAAALLAGNIYEQYF; DNA: TGTGCCAGCAGCTTAGCTGCCGCTCTACTAGCGGGCAACATTTACGAGCAGTACTTC
D: -; J: TRBJ2-1; V: TRBV20-1; size: -; CDR3: CSATIPGDYNEQFF; DNA: TGCAGTGCTACAATCCCAGGGGACTACAATGAGCAGTTCTTC
D: TRBD2; J: TRBJ2-1; V: TRBV12-3/TRBV12-4; size: many; CDR3: CASSKFREVPYNEQFF; DNA: TGTGCCAGCAGTAAGTTCCGGGAGGTACCCTACAATGAGCAGTTCTTC
D: TRBD2; J: TRBJ2-7; V: TRBV4-3; size: many; CDR3: CASSQDLGGVGSYEQYF; DNA: TGCGCCAGCAGCCAAGATCTCGGGGGGGTGGGGTCCTACGAGCAGTACTTC
D: TRBD1; J: TRBJ1-5; V: TRBV27; size: -; CDR3: CASSLTGVGQPQHF; DNA: TGTGCCAGCAGTCTGACAGGGGTCGGTCAGCCCCAGCATTTT
D: -; J: TRBJ1-1; V: TRBV3-1; size: many; CDR3: CASSQDLGEVNTEAFF; DNA: TGTGCCAGCAGCCAAGACTTGGGGGAAGTTAACACTGAAGCTTTCTTT
D: -; J: TRBJ1-3; V: TRBV6-2/TRBV6-3; size: many; CDR3: CASTRTTSSGNTIYF; DNA: TGTGCCAGCACCCGGACGACGAGCTCTGGAAACACCATATATTTT
D: TRBD2; J: TRBJ2-3; V: TRBV7-9; size: -; CDR3: CASSLRGTSGRDTQYF; DNA: TGTGCCAGCAGCCTCCGTGGGACTAGCGGGAGAGATACGCAGTATTTT
D: TRBD2; J: TRBJ2-1; V: TRBV10-3; size: few; CDR3: CAISLAGVSNEQFF; DNA: TGTGCCATCAGCCTAGCGGGAGTGAGCAATGAGCAGTTCTTC
D: -; J: TRBJ2-2; V: TRBV7-6; size: few; CDR3: CASSPGAELFF; DNA: TGTGCCAGCAGCCCAGGCGCGGAGCTGTTTTTT
D: -; J: TRBJ1-1; V: TRBV30; size: many; CDR3: CAWKGVGTEAFF; DNA: TGTGCCTGGAAAGGGGTGGGGACTGAAGCTTTCTTT
D: -; J: TRBJ2-5; V: TRBV29-1; size: many; CDR3: CSVEGGVFQETQYF; DNA: TGCAGCGTTGAAGGGGGAGTCTTCCAAGAGACCCAGTACTTC
D: TRBD1; J: TRBJ2-3; V: TRBV6-2/TRBV6-3; size: many; CDR3: CASIKDRGGADTQYF; DNA: TGTGCCAGCATCAAAGACAGGGGAGGTGCAGATACGCAGTATTTT
D: -; J: TRBJ1-2; V: TRBV12-3/TRBV12-4; size: many; CDR3: CASGDGGYGYTF; DNA: TGTGCCAGCGGGGACGGGGGATATGGCTACACCTTC
D: -; J: TRBJ2-2; V: TRBV7-9; size: many; CDR3: CASSTSGQGTKELFF; DNA: -
D: -; J: TRBJ1-6; V: TRBV27; size: many; CDR3: CASSFIENSPLHF; DNA: TGTGCCAGCAGTTTCATTGAAAATTCACCCCTCCACTTT
D: -; J: TRBJ2-1; V: TRBV20-1; size: many; CDR3: CSASGTYSYNEQFF; DNA: TGCAGTGCATCGGGGACTTACTCCTACAATGAGCAGTTCTTC
D: -; J: TRBJ2-2; V: TRBV4-3; size: many; CDR3: CASSQRDAGELFF; DNA: TGCGCCAGCAGCCAACGGGACGCCGGGGAGCTGTTTTTT
D: -; J: TRBJ2-1; V: TRBV6-2/TRBV6-3; size: many; CDR3: CASSDGVSSYNEQFF; DNA: TGTGCCAGCAGTGACGGGGTTAGCTCCTACAATGAGCAGTTCTTC
D: -; J: TRBJ1-2; V: TRBV20-1; size: many; CDR3: CSATRVSNYGYTF; DNA: TGCAGTGCTACCCGGGTCTCTAACTATGGCTACACCTTC
D: TRBD2; J: TRBJ2-7; V: TRBV6-2/TRBV6-3; size: many; CDR3: CATQSLAAPEQYF; DNA: TGTGCCACCCAGAGTCTAGCGGCCCCTGAGCAGTACTTC
D: -; J: TRBJ2-1; V: TRBV29-1; size: -; CDR3: CSVEDFYNGGYNEQFF; DNA: TGCAGCGTTGAAGACTTTTACAATGGAGGCTACAATGAGCAGTTCTTC
D: -; J: TRBJ1-1; V: TRBV6-6; size: many; CDR3: CASSYSRTQNTEAFF; DNA: TGTGCCAGCAGTTACTCCCGGACACAGAACACTGAAGCTTTCTTT
D: -; J: TRBJ2-1; V: TRBV4-3; size: many; CDR3: CASSQDRTSGTYNEQFF; DNA: TGCGCCAGCAGCCAAGATCGGACCTCTGGCACCTACAATGAGCAGTTCTTC
D: TRBD1; J: TRBJ2-5; V: TRBV27; size: many; CDR3: CASSFRGRKETQYF; DNA: TGTGCCAGCAGTTTCAGGGGGCGTAAGGAGACCCAGTACTTC
D: -; J: TRBJ2-1; V: TRBV7-6; size: many; CDR3: CASSQKSSSYNEQFF; DNA: TGTGCCAGCAGCCAAAAGAGTAGCTCCTACAATGAGCAGTTCTTC
D: -; J: TRBJ1-4; V: TRBV28; size: many; CDR3: CASSTQTGTNEKLFF; DNA: TGTGCCAGCAGTACTCAGACGGGAACTAATGAAAAACTGTTTTTT
D: TRBD1; J: TRBJ1-1; V: TRBV29-1; size: many; CDR3: CSVEDSTGWTEAFF; DNA: TGCAGCGTTGAAGATTCGACAGGGTGGACTGAAGCTTTCTTT
D: -; J: TRBJ1-2; V: TRBV20-1; size: many; CDR3: CSASSPNYGYTF; DNA: TGCAGTGCTAGTTCGCCTAACTATGGCTACACCTTC
D: TRBD2; J: TRBJ2-5; V: TRBV20-1; size: -; CDR3: CSAPTSAQETQYF; DNA: TGCAGTGCTCCGACTAGCGCCCAAGAGACCCAGTACTTC
D: -; J: TRBJ1-4; V: TRBV5-1; size: -; CDR3: CASSLRGTASATNEKLFF; DNA: TGCGCCAGCAGCTTAAGGGGGACTGCGAGCGCAACTAATGAAAAACTGTTTTTT
D: -; J: TRBJ2-1; V: TRBV4-2; size: many; CDR3: CASSLVGDNEQFF; DNA: TGTGCCAGCAGCCTCGTAGGGGACAATGAGCAGTTCTTC
D: TRBD2; J: TRBJ2-1; V: TRBV20-1; size: many; CDR3: CSARPPRAGKDEQFF; DNA: TGCAGTGCTAGACCCCCAAGAGCGGGGAAGGATGAGCAGTTCTTC
D: -; J: TRBJ1-1; V: TRBV20-1; size: many; CDR3: CSARSNTEAFF; DNA: TGCAGTGCTAGATCGAACACTGAAGCTTTCTTT
D: -; J: TRBJ2-1; V: TRBV12-3/TRBV12-4; size: -; CDR3: CASTTGGPEQFF; DNA: TGTGCCAGCACCACTGGAGGTCCAGAGCAGTTCTTC
D: -; J: TRBJ2-1; V: TRBV20-1; size: many; CDR3: CSAIGGNNEQFF; DNA: TGCAGTGCTATAGGGGGAAACAATGAGCAGTTCTTC
D: -; J: TRBJ2-7; V: TRBV20-1; size: many; CDR3: CSARPPAGSTYEQYF; DNA: TGCAGTGCTAGGCCCCCGGCGGGCAGTACCTACGAGCAGTACTTC
D: TRBD1; J: TRBJ2-7; V: TRBV12-3/TRBV12-4; size: many; CDR3: CASRPLGTGVYEQYF; DNA: TGTGCCAGCAGACCTCTTGGGACAGGCGTCTACGAGCAGTACTTC
D: -; J: TRBJ2-2; V: TRBV6-2/TRBV6-3; size: many; CDR3: CASSMQPGELFF; DNA: TGTGCCAGCAGCATGCAGCCCGGGGAGCTGTTTTTT
D: -; J: TRBJ2-5; V: TRBV7-9; size: -; CDR3: CASSLSLAQETQYF; DNA: TGTGCCAGCAGCTTAAGCTTGGCCCAAGAGACCCAGTACTTC
D: TRBD1; J: TRBJ2-5; V: TRBV20-1; size: many; CDR3: CSAGTGRETQYF; DNA: TGCAGTGCTGGGACAGGCAGGGAGACCCAGTACTTC
D: -; J: TRBJ2-7; V: TRBV5-1; size: many; CDR3: CASSGSGSEQYF; DNA: TGCGCCAGCAGCGGGTCGGGGAGTGAGCAGTACTTC